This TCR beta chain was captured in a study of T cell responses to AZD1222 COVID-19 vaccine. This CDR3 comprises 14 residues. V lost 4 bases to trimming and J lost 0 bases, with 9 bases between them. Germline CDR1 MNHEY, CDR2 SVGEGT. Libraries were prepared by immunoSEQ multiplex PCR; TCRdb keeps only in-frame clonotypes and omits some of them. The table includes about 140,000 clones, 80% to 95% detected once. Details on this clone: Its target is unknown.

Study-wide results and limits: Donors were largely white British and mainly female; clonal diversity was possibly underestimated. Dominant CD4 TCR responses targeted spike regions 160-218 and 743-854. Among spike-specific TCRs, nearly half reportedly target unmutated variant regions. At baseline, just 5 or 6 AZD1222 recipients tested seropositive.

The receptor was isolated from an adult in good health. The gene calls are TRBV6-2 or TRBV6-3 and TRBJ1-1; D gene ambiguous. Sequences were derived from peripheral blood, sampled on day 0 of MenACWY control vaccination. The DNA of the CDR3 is TGTGCCAGCAGTTCATATGGTATGAACACTGAAGCTTTCTTT. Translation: CASSSYGMNTEAFF.